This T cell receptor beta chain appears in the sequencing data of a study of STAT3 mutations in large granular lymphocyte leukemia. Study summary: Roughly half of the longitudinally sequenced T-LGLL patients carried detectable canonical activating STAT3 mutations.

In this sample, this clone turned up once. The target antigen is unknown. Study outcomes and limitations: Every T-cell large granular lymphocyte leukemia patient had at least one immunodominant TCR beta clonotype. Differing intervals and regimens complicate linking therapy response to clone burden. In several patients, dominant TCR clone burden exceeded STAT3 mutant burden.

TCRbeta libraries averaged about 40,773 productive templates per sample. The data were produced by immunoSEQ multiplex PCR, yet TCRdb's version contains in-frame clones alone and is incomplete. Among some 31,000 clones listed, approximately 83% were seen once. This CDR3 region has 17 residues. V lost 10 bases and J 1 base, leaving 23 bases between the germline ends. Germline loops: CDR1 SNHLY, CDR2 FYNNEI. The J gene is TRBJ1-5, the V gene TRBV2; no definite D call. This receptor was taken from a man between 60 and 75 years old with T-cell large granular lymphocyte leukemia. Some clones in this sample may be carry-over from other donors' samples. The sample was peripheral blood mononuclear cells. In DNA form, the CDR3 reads TGTGCCACCACCCCGGGCCCGTCGGGCCACAGCAATCAGCCCCAGCATTTT. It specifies CATTPGPSGHSNQPQHF.